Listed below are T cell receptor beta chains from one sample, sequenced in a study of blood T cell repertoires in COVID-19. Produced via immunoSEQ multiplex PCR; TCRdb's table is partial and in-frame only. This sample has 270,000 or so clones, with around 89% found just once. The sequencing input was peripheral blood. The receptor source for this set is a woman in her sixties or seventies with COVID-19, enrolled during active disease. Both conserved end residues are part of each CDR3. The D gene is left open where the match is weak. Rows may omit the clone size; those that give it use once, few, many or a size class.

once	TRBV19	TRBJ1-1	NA	CASGEGGTEAFF	TGTGCCAGTGGGGAAGGGGGCACTGAAGCTTTCTTT
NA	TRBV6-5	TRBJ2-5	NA	CASARAGVQETQYF	TGTGCCAGCGCCCGCGCGGGCGTTCAAGAGACCCAGTACTTC
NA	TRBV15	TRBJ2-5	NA	CATSTRQAPGTQYF	TGTGCCACCAGCACCCGACAGGCCCCGGGGACCCAGTACTTC
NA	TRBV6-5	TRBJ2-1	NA	CASSYEGRGNEQFF	TGTGCCAGCAGTTACGAGGGCAGGGGCAATGAGCAGTTCTTC
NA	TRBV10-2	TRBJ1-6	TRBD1	CASSRDRANSPLHF	TGCGCCAGCAGTCGGGACAGGGCCAATTCACCCCTCCACTTT
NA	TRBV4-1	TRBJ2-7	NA	CASSQVSQGPAYEQYF	TGCGCCAGCAGCCAAGTTTCACAGGGACCCGCCTACGAGCAGTACTTC
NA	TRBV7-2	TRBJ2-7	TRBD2	CASSLVASGGKSSYEQYF	TGTGCCAGCAGCTTAGTGGCTAGCGGGGGGAAGAGCTCCTACGAGCAGTACTTC
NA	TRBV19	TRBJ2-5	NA	CASSSRGAHVETQYF	TGTGCCAGTAGTAGCCGAGGCGCCCACGTGGAGACCCAGTACTTC
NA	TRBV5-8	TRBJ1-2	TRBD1	CASSLGQGRYGYTF	TGTGCCAGCAGCTTAGGACAGGGCCGCTATGGCTACACCTTC
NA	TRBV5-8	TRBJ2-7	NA	CASSPRGMSSYEQYF	TGTGCCAGCAGCCCACGGGGAATGAGCTCCTACGAGCAGTACTTC
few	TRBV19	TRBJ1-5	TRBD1	CASSVNRGEQPQHF	TGTGCCAGTAGTGTCAACAGGGGTGAACAGCCCCAGCATTTT
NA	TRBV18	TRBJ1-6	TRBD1	CASSPMTGVNSPLHF	TGTGCCAGCTCACCAATGACAGGGGTTAATTCACCCCTCCACTTT
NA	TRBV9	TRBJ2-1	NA	CASSVGGTPISEQFF	TGTGCCAGCAGCGTAGGTGGGACTCCGATCAGCGAGCAGTTCTTC
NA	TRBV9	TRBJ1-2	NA	CASSVDPTYGYTF	TGTGCCAGCAGCGTAGACCCTACTTACGGCTACACCTTC
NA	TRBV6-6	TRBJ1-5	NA	CASSWSPYSNQPQHF	TGTGCCAGCAGCTGGAGTCCCTATAGCAATCAGCCCCAGCATTTT
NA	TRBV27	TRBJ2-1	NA	CASSFPGDWNEQFF	TGTGCCAGCAGTTTTCCAGGGGATTGGAATGAGCAGTTCTTC
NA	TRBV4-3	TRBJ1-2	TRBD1	CASSQGDITGEGYTF	TGCGCCAGCAGCCAGGGCGACATAACAGGGGAAGGCTACACCTTC
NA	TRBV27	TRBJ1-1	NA	CASSWTANTEAFF	TGTGCCAGCAGTTGGACTGCGAACACTGAAGCTTTCTTT
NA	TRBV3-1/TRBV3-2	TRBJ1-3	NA	CASSQLSRDTIYF	TGTGCCAGCAGCCAACTCTCACGGGACACCATATATTTT
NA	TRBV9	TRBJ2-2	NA	CASSVRGGADTGELFF	TGTGCCAGCAGCGTTAGGGGGGGCGCAGACACCGGGGAGCTGTTTTTT
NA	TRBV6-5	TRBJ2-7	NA	CATLGGGNSYEQYF	TGTGCCACCCTAGGGGGGGGCAACTCCTACGAGCAGTACTTC
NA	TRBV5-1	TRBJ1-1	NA	CASSLGSGTEAFF	TGCGCCAGCAGCTTGGGCTCCGGGACTGAAGCTTTCTTT
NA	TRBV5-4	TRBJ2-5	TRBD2	CASSFFSAGGQETQYF	TGTGCCAGCAGCTTTTTCTCTGCGGGGGGACAAGAGACCCAGTACTTC
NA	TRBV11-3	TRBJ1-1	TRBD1	CASSRQGSTEAFF	TGTGCCAGCAGCCGACAGGGCAGCACTGAAGCTTTCTTT
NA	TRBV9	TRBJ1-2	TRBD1	CASSAGGYGYTF	TGTGCCAGCAGCGCAGGGGGATATGGCTACACCTTC
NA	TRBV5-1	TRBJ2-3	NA	CASSLAGFDTDTQYF	TGCGCCAGCAGCTTGGCAGGGTTTGACACAGATACGCAGTATTTT
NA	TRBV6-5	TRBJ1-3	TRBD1	CASSTTGAGNTIYF	TGTGCCAGCAGCACGACAGGGGCTGGAAACACCATATATTTT
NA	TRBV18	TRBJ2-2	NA	CASSIGRSNTGELFF	TGTGCCAGCTCGATAGGCAGGTCTAACACCGGGGAGCTGTTTTTT
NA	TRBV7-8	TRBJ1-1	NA	CASSLERFRRAKAFF	TGTGCCAGCAGCTTAGAAAGGTTCCGGAGAGCCAAAGCTTTCTTT
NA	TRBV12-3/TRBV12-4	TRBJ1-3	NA	CASSFLRADTIYF	TGTGCCAGCAGTTTTCTCCGCGCGGACACCATATATTTT